This is a list of T cell receptor beta chains from one sample in a study of blood T cell dynamics during melanoma immunotherapy. Clones were read by immunoSEQ multiplex PCR, and TCRdb kept only the in-frame ones, dropping some. The sample records around 13,000 clones, under 95% being singletons. The input for sequencing was effector memory CD8+ T cells from blood, taken from a patient treated with checkpoint blockade. The receptors were sampled from a human donor with melanoma. Both conserved end residues are part of each CDR3. D genes are given only for firm matches. Clone size is given for some rows only: seen once, a few or many times, or a class if the clone is expanded.

D	V	J	length	size	CDR3	DNA
NA	TRBV28	TRBJ1-4	14	NA	CASSPRLVNEKLFF	TGTGCCAGCAGTCCCCGGTTGGTTAATGAAAAACTGTTTTTT
NA	TRBV28	TRBJ2-2	13	once	CATRGPGTGELFF	TGTGCCACTCGAGGGCCGGGGACCGGGGAGCTGTTTTTT
TRBD1	TRBV10-3	TRBJ1-6	16	NA	CAISDPGGGYNSPLHF	TGTGCCATCAGTGATCCAGGGGGCGGGTATAATTCACCCCTCCACTTT
TRBD2	TRBV5-6	TRBJ2-2	17	NA	CASSLLLAGTNTGELFF	TGTGCCAGCAGCTTACTTCTAGCGGGAACGAACACCGGGGAGCTGTTTTTT
NA	TRBV7-2	TRBJ2-7	15	few	CASSLVGLGGYEQYF	TGTGCCAGCAGCTTAGTGGGGCTAGGGGGATACGAGCAGTACTTC
NA	TRBV4-1	TRBJ2-7	14	NA	CASSQLPLAAEQYF	TGCGCCAGCAGCCAACTCCCACTAGCAGCCGAGCAGTACTTC
NA	TRBV25-1	TRBJ1-1	13	NA	CASSEVGTTEAFF	TGTGCCAGCAGTGAAGTCGGAACCACTGAAGCTTTCTTT
TRBD2	TRBV18	TRBJ2-1	17	NA	CASSPDPTSGRLNEQFF	TGTGCCAGCTCACCGGACCCGACTAGCGGGAGGTTGAATGAGCAGTTCTTC
NA	TRBV11-2	TRBJ1-1	16	NA	CASSSFRVKGDTEAFF	TGTGCCAGCAGCTCGTTCCGGGTTAAAGGGGACACTGAAGCTTTCTTT
TRBD1	TRBV29-1	TRBJ2-2	13	NA	CSVTGGDTGELFF	TGCAGCGTTACAGGGGGAGACACCGGGGAGCTGTTTTTT
TRBD2	TRBV7-7	TRBJ2-5	13	NA	CAGAGGPAETQYF	TGTGCCGGGGCGGGAGGGCCGGCAGAGACCCAGTACTTC
NA	TRBV19	TRBJ2-3	14	NA	CASSIASGTDTQYF	TGTGCCAGTAGTATAGCATCCGGGACAGATACGCAGTATTTT
NA	TRBV29-1	TRBJ1-2	16	NA	CSVLSPPKGGTYGYTF	TGCAGCGTCCTGAGTCCCCCAAAGGGGGGGACCTATGGCTACACCTTC
NA	TRBV19	TRBJ1-2	13	NA	CATARVEDYGYTF	TGTGCCACTGCGCGGGTGGAGGACTATGGCTACACCTTC
TRBD2	TRBV27	TRBJ2-4	15	few	CASRRRGEQRGIQYF	TGTGCCAGCAGGCGACGGGGGGAGCAAAGGGGCATTCAGTACTTC
NA	TRBV27	TRBJ1-5	13	NA	CASSLGLNQPQHF	TGTGCCAGCAGTTTAGGGCTTAATCAGCCCCAGCATTTT
NA	TRBV14	TRBJ1-3	17	NA	CASSQFSGPNSGNTIYF	TGTGCCAGCAGCCAATTCTCCGGACCCAACTCTGGAAACACCATATATTTT
NA	TRBV28	TRBJ2-7	14	NA	CASSLTLGGNEQYF	TGTGCCAGCAGCCTTACCCTCGGGGGAAACGAGCAGTACTTC
TRBD1	TRBV4-3	TRBJ2-2	14	NA	CASSRNRGDGELFF	TGCGCCAGCAGTAGAAACAGGGGGGACGGGGAGCTGTTTTTT
NA	TRBV10-1	TRBJ1-1	14	NA	CASSDGREVTEAFF	TGCGCCAGCAGTGATGGGCGGGAGGTGACTGAAGCTTTCTTT
NA	TRBV4-3	TRBJ2-2	14	NA	CASSQERNTGELFF	TGCGCCAGCAGCCAAGAGAGGAACACCGGGGAGCTGTTTTTT
TRBD1	TRBV9	TRBJ2-1	18	NA	CASSVPSEGQGVGYEQFF	TGTGCCAGCAGCGTACCTTCCGAGGGACAGGGGGTCGGCTATGAGCAGTTCTTC
NA	TRBV4-1	TRBJ1-4	14	NA	CASSQGLEIGKLFF	TGCGCCAGCAGCCAAGGACTGGAGATTGGAAAACTGTTTTTT
NA	TRBV15	TRBJ1-1	14	NA	CATIMWGRDTEAFF	TGTGCCACCATCATGTGGGGGCGCGACACTGAAGCTTTCTTT
NA	TRBV6-6	TRBJ1-2	11	NA	CASRHTRGYTF	TGTGCCAGCAGACACACCCGTGGCTACACCTTC
NA	TRBV28	TRBJ2-7	14	NA	CASSYRLISYEQYF	TGTGCCAGCAGTTACAGGTTGATTTCCTACGAGCAGTACTTC
TRBD1	TRBV5-1	TRBJ2-1	18	once	CASSLILASTGNGNEQFF	TGCGCCAGCAGCCTCATCTTGGCCTCGACAGGGAATGGCAATGAGCAGTTCTTC
TRBD2	TRBV2	TRBJ2-7	15	once	CASRGTSGRSYEQYF	TGTGCCAGCAGAGGGACTAGCGGGAGGTCCTACGAGCAGTACTTC
NA	TRBV29-1	TRBJ2-7	13	NA	CSVPWDFSYEQYF	TGCAGCGTGCCCTGGGACTTTTCCTACGAGCAGTACTTC
TRBD2	TRBV4-3	TRBJ2-1	17	NA	CASSQDRSSGTDNEQFF	TGCGCCAGCAGCCAAGATCGGTCTAGCGGGACGGACAATGAGCAGTTCTTC
NA	TRBV6-4	TRBJ2-1	12	NA	CASSLLGGEQFF	TGTGCCAGCAGTCTATTGGGTGGTGAGCAGTTCTTC
NA	TRBV19	TRBJ1-1	16	NA	CASNHLDHRGDTEAFF	TGTGCCAGTAATCATTTGGATCATAGAGGGGACACTGAAGCTTTCTTT
TRBD2	TRBV27	TRBJ2-5	14	NA	CASSLQAGEKTQYF	TGTGCCAGCAGTTTACAAGCGGGAGAGAAGACCCAGTACTTC
TRBD2	TRBV9	TRBJ2-1	15	NA	CASSVEVAGGNEQFF	TGTGCCAGCAGCGTAGAGGTAGCGGGGGGGAATGAGCAGTTCTTC
NA	TRBV19	TRBJ1-3	15	NA	CASSPTVPIGNTIYF	TGTGCCAGTAGTCCTACGGTCCCCATCGGAAACACCATATATTTT
NA	TRBV4-3	TRBJ2-6	20	NA	CASSQDLVDRPSSGANVLTF	TGCGCCAGCAGCCAAGATTTGGTAGACAGGCCTAGCTCTGGGGCCAACGTCCTGACTTTC
NA	TRBV19	TRBJ2-1	16	NA	CASSISWQAILNEQFF	TGTGCCAGTAGTATTTCGTGGCAGGCGATTCTGAATGAGCAGTTCTTC
NA	TRBV12-5	TRBJ2-7	13	NA	CASGLPQPSEQYF	TGTGCTAGTGGTTTGCCCCAGCCTAGCGAGCAGTACTTC
NA	TRBV27	TRBJ2-7	14	NA	CASSPRAVNYEQYF	TGTGCCAGCAGTCCGAGGGCGGTCAACTACGAGCAGTACTTC
NA	TRBV7-9	TRBJ2-1	16	NA	CASSLLVGIAYNEQFF	TGTGCCAGCAGCTTATTAGTGGGAATCGCCTACAATGAGCAGTTCTTC
TRBD1	TRBV28	TRBJ1-5	15	NA	CASTTGTASNQPQHF	TGTGCCAGCACCACCGGGACAGCTAGCAATCAGCCCCAGCATTTT
TRBD1	TRBV7-2	TRBJ2-2	17	NA	CASSLALKGARTGELFF	TGTGCCAGCAGCTTAGCGCTAAAGGGGGCTCGAACCGGGGAGCTGTTTTTT
NA	TRBV15	TRBJ2-2	13	NA	CATTDMNTGELFF	TGTGCCACAACGGATATGAACACCGGGGAGCTGTTTTTT
NA	TRBV19	TRBJ1-5	14	NA	CASQGGTSNQPQHF	TGTGCCAGTCAAGGGGGAACTAGCAATCAGCCCCAGCATTTT